Given below is one T cell receptor beta chain in context. Its antigen is as yet unknown. The PCR ran on 60 Vbeta and 13 Jbeta primers. Clones were read by immunoSEQ multiplex PCR, and TCRdb kept only the in-frame ones, dropping some. The table shows 200,000 to 300,000 clones, with roughly four fifths occurring only once. The V and J ends lost 3 bases and 8 bases respectively, with 13 bases between them. The V gene's germline CDR1 is LNHDA and CDR2 SQIVND (reference sequence). CDR3 size: 13 residues. The sample belongs to a study of cytomegalovirus exposure and HLA in healthy donors. Findings of the study overall: Confirmation was obtained in vitro that three CMV-associated chains are specific for CMV antigens. Follow-up analysis seemed to connect common viral pathogens with several of the most significant clusters identified.

This cohort consisted of healthy bone marrow donors. Sequenced sample: PBMCs. This chain uses TRBV19 with TRBJ1-2; tentatively, D is TRBD1 (6 bases). The clonotype originates from a woman between 55 and 75 years old in good health and CMV-seropositive. The CDR3: CASSIGQGWGYTF. The CDR3 region has the DNA TGTGCCAGTAGTATCGGGCAGGGGTGGGGCTACACCTTC. The complete variable domain, with remaining parts taken from reference TRBV19 and TRBJ1-2, reads DGGITQSPKYLFRKEGQNVTLSCEQNLNHDAMYWYRQDPGQGLRLIYYSQIVNDFQKGDIAEGYSVSREKKESFPLTVTSAQKNPTAFYLCASSIGQGWGYTFGSGTRLTVV.